Below, 10 T cell receptor beta chains from the same sample are listed, as sequenced in a study of T cell responses to AZD1222 COVID-19 vaccine. TCRdb's table, derived via immunoSEQ multiplex PCR, lists solely in-frame clones and lacks some. Among under 150,000 clones, approximately 88% were seen once, and the ten largest hold 5% to 6%. The sequencing here drew on peripheral blood, taken 28 days after the second AZD1222 dose. Every receptor here comes from an adult who received the AZD1222 COVID-19 vaccine.

The CDR3 nucleotides read TGTGCCAGCTCACCACCATCCGACCAGCCCCAGCATTTT. Its translation is CASSPPSDQPQHF. The rearrangement joins TRBV18 to TRBJ1-5, with D unresolved. Per germline, CDR1 KGHSH and CDR2 LQKENI. The CDR3 is 13 residues long. Between the trimmed V and J ends, which lost 0 bases and 7 bases, there was a span of 7 bases.

This clone came up a few times. The chain joins TRBV5-1 to TRBJ1-2, with 12 bases lining up with TRBD1. The CDR3 covers 17 residues. The V segment lost 4 bases and the J segment 0 bases; nucleotides outside the gene matches: 7. CDR1 and CDR2 from the germline V gene are SGHRS and YFSETQ. The chain's CDR3 is CASSSGTGGAANYGYTF. The CDR3 DNA is TGCGCCAGCAGCAGCGGGACAGGGGGCGCAGCTAACTATGGCTACACCTTC.

The rearrangement uses TRBV25-1 and TRBJ2-6; 10 positions agree with TRBD1. CDR3 length equals 16 residues. V shed 4 bases and J 0 bases; nucleotides not matched to a gene: 0. The germline gives CDR1 MGHDK, CDR2 SYGVNS. The CDR3 DNA reads TGTGCCAGCAGTGGGACAGGGGGCTCTGGGGCCAACGTCCTGACTTTC. Encoded protein: CASSGTGGSGANVLTF.

The chain joins TRBV28 to TRBJ2-3; D is unresolved. Germline assignment: CDR1 MDHEN and CDR2 SYDVKM. This CDR3 is built from 12 residues. V was shortened by 6 bases and J by 3 bases, with 7 bases between the two germline ends. CDR3 region: CASRLQTDTQYF. The CDR3 DNA reads TGTGCCAGCAGGCTTCAGACAGATACGCAGTATTTT.

This chain connects TRBV6-6 to TRBJ1-2; TRBD1 is a possible D gene (5 bases). CDR1 MNHNY and CDR2 SVGAGI come from the germline V gene (reference sequence). The CDR3 runs 13 residues. The ends were cut back, 6 bases at V and 6 bases at J, with 14 bases in the middle. CDR3 DNA: TGTGCCAGCAGCCCGACACAGGCGGATGGCTACACCTTC. It is translated as CASSPTQADGYTF.

The rearrangement uses TRBV18 and TRBJ1-1, with D possibly matching TRBD1 (5 bases). The CDR3 has 14 residues. Trimming left V 1 base short and J 5 bases short, with 11 bases between. The V gene's germline CDR1 is KGHSH and CDR2 LQKENI. This CDR3 reads CASSPRGAGTEAFF. The CDR3 DNA follows: TGTGCCAGCTCACCACGGGGCGCTGGAACTGAAGCTTTCTTT.

This sequence joins TRBV5-1 and TRBJ1-1; D is possibly TRBD1 (6 bases). V was shortened by 3 bases and J by 3 bases, with 12 bases between the two germline ends. This CDR3 is built from 14 residues. Germline V gene lookup returns CDR1 SGHRS and CDR2 YFSETQ. The CDR3 spells CASSSGVMDTEAFF. The CDR3 DNA reads TGCGCCAGCAGCTCAGGGGTGATGGACACTGAAGCTTTCTTT.

Here the CDR3 reads CASSPVRGRAFF. The CDR3 nucleotides read TGTGCCAGCAGCCCCGTCAGGGGGAGAGCTTTCTTT. V usage is TRBV5-6 and J usage is TRBJ1-1; 7 bases agree with TRBD1. Per the germline V gene, CDR1 is SGHDT and CDR2 is YYEEEE. This CDR3 is built from 12 residues. V gave up 4 bases and J gave up 10 bases; unmatched junction bases: 7. Combining the CDR3 with reference TRBV5-6 and TRBJ1-1 gives the whole variable domain DAGVTQSPTHLIKTRGQQVTLRCSPKSGHDTVSWYQQALGQGPQFIFQYYEEEERQRGNFPDRFSGHQFPNYSSELNVNALLLGDSALYLCASSPVRGRAFFGQGTRLTVV.

The gene calls are TRBV24-1 and TRBJ2-5; 10 nucleotides line up with TRBD1. CDR1 and CDR2 from the germline V gene are KGHDR and SFDVKD. CDR3 length: 17 amino acids. V dropped 3 bases and J dropped 0; count of bases not matched to a gene: 6. Written as DNA, the CDR3 is TGTGCCACCAGTGATCAACCGGGACAGGGGCACCAAGAGACCCAGTACTTC. As protein: CATSDQPGQGHQETQYF.

This clone was seen only once. This chain joins TRBV5-1 and TRBJ1-6, with 8 bases that match TRBD1. The length of the CDR3 is 16 residues. The J segment lost 10 bases and the V segment lost 2 bases, leaving 11 bases of the junction unmatched. Germline values: CDR1 SGHRS, CDR2 YFSETQ. For the CDR3, the DNA is TGCGCCAGCAGCTTAGTCGGACAGGGAAAGGAGTCACCCCTCCACTTT. It encodes CASSLVGQGKESPLHF.